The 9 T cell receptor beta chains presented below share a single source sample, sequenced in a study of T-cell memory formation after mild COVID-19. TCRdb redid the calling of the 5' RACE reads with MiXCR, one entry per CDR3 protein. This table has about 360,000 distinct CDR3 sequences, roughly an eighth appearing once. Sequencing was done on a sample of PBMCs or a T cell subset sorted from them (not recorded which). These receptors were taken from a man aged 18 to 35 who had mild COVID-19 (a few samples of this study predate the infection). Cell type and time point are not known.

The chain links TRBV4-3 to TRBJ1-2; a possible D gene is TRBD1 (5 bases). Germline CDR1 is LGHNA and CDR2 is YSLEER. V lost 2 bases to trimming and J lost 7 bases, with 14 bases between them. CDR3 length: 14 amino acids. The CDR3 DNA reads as TGCGCCAGCAGCCAATCCCTAGGGGAGGGTGGCTACACCTTC. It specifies CASSQSLGEGGYTF.

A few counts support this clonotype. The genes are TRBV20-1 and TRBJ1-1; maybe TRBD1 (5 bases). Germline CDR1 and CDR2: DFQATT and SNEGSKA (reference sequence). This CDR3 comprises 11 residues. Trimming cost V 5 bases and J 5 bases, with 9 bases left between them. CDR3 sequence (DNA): TGCAGTGCTGGGGGTGCTACTGAAGCTTTCTTT. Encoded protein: CSAGGATEAFF.

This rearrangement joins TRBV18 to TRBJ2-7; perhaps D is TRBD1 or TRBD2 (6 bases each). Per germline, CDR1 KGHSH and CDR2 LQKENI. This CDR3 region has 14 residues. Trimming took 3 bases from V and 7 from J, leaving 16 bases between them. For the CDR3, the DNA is TGTGCCAGCTCACCGGCCGGGGGCGCGGGGGAGCAGTACGTC. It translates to CASSPAGGAGEQYV.

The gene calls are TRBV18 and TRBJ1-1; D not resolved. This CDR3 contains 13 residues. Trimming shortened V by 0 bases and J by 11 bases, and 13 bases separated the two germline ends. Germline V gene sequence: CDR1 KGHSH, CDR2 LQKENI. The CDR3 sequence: CASSPPGDNWAFF. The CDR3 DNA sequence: TGTGCCAGCTCACCACCGGGTGATAATTGGGCTTTCTTT.

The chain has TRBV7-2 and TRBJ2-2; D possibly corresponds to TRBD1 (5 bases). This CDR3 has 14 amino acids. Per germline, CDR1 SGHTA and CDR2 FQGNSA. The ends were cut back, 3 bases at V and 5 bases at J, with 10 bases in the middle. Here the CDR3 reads CASSFQTVTGELFF. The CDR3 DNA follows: TGTGCCAGCAGCTTCCAGACAGTGACCGGGGAGCTGTTTTTT.

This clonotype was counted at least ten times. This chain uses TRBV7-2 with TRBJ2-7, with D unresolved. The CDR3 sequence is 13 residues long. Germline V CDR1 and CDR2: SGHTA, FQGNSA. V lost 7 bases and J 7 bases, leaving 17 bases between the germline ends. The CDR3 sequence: CASTRYVAKEQYF. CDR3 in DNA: TGTGCCAGCACCAGATACGTCGCTAAGGAGCAGTACTTC. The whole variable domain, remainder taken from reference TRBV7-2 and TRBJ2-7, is GAGVSQSPSNKVTEKGKDVELRCDPISGHTALYWYRQSLGQGLEFLIYFQGNSAPDKSGLPSDRFSAERTGGSVSTLTIQRTQQEDSAVYLCASTRYVAKEQYFGPGTRLTVT.

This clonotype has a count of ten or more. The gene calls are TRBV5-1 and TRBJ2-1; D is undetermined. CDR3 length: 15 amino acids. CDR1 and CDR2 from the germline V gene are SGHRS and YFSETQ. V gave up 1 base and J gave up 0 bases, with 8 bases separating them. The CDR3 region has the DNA TGCGCCAGCAGCTTGAACAGTGCCTCCTACAATGAGCAGTTCTTC. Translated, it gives CASSLNSASYNEQFF.

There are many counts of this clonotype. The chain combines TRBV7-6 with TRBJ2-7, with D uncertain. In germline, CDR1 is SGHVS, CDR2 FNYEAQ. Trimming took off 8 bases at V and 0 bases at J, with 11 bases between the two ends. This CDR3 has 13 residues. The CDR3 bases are TGTGCCAGCGGAACTCTAAGCTCCTACGAGCAGTACTTC. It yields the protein CASGTLSSYEQYF.

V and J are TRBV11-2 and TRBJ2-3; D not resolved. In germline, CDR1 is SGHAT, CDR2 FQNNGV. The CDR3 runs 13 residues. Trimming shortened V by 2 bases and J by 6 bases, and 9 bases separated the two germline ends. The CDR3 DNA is TGTGCCAGCAGCTTAATACCCCGGGATACGCAGTATTTT. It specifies CASSLIPRDTQYF.